This TCR beta chain was recovered during a study of cytomegalovirus exposure and HLA in healthy donors. Study background: Assignment to the Caucasian-associated ancestry cluster applied to approximately 80% of the roughly 410 genotyped donors. Study-wide results and caveats: A likely sequencing artifact accounted for one observed cluster of highly shared sequence variants. The CMV antigen specificity of a few CMV-associated chains was confirmed through in vitro analysis. Clonal expansion, a later analysis showed, was greater in HLA-associated TCR beta chains than in equally common others.

Points on this clone: Its antigen is undetermined.

The PCR used 60 Vbeta and 13 Jbeta primers. Assay used: immunoSEQ multiplex PCR; TCRdb lists only in-frame clones, some missing. The data show 150,000 to 200,000 clones, 68% seen once. In germline, CDR1 is MNHNS, CDR2 SASEGT. CDR3 length: 14 residues. Trimming took 8 bases from V and 2 from J, leaving 14 bases between them. V is TRBV6-1 and J is TRBJ2-3, with D perhaps matching TRBD2 (6 bases). The sequenced sample was PBMCs. The source of this sequence is a man in his fifties in good health and CMV-seronegative. The CDR3 DNA sequence: TGTGCCAGCCTCCTGCGCGGGGTCACAGATACGCAGTATTTT. Encoded protein: CASLLRGVTDTQYF.